These 16 T cell receptor beta chains were all obtained from the same sample, sequenced in a study of blood T cell repertoires in COVID-19. Using immunoSEQ multiplex PCR, the repertoire was profiled, and TCRdb retains in-frame clones only, with some absent. Of about 160,000 clones in the sample, 84% are singletons; the top ten hold around a fifth. Sequencing used peripheral blood. These receptors were obtained from a woman of 80 years or more with acute or convalescent COVID-19.

This sequence joins TRBV5-4 and TRBJ1-1; 9 bases map to TRBD1. Trimming at V came to 4 bases and at J to 0 bases, leaving 7 bases not matched to a gene. CDR1 and CDR2 from the germline V gene are SGHNT and YYREEE (reference sequence). This CDR3 contains 16 residues. The CDR3 reads CASSGGQGVMNTEAFF. CDR3 nucleotide sequence: TGTGCCAGCAGCGGGGGACAGGGTGTCATGAACACTGAAGCTTTCTTT.

The chain uses TRBV15 and TRBJ2-1; 8 positions agree with TRBD2. V lost 1 base and J lost 1; bases outside the gene matches: 6. Germline CDR1 is LNHNV and CDR2 is YYDKDF (reference sequence). CDR3 length: 17 residues. The CDR3 region has the DNA TGTGCCACCAGCAGAGCCCCCAGCGGGGGATCCTACAATGAGCAGTTCTTC. Translation: CATSRAPSGGSYNEQFF.

CDR3 region: CASSPDGNYGYTF. The CDR3 coding sequence is TGTGCCAGCTCACCCGACGGGAACTATGGCTACACCTTC. The rearrangement joins TRBV18 to TRBJ1-2; D unresolved. This CDR3 has 13 amino acids. Deletions cut 3 bases from V and 2 bases from J, with 7 bases between. Looked up from germline, CDR1 is KGHSH and CDR2 is LQKENI.

This chain joins TRBV7-9 and TRBJ2-5; no definite D call. The V gene lost 3 bases and the J gene lost 5 bases, with 10 bases spanning the gap. Germline lookup yields CDR1 SEHNR and CDR2 FQNEAQ (reference sequence). The CDR3 is 13 amino acids. CDR3 sequence (DNA): TGTGCCAGCAGCTTGGGCTCACAGGAGACCCAGTACTTC. Translation gives CASSLGSQETQYF.

The rearrangement joins TRBV10-3 to TRBJ1-2; D perhaps matches TRBD1 (5 bases). Trimming took 11 bases from V and 0 from J, leaving 10 bases between them. Germline V gene data show CDR1 as ENHRY and CDR2 as SYGVKD. There are 12 residues in the CDR3. CDR3 DNA sequence: TGTGCCGTAACAGGCACTAACTATGGCTACACCTTC. Its protein product is CAVTGTNYGYTF.

About this clone: A read error may produce the germline difference seen at one junction end. V usage is TRBV28 and J usage is TRBJ2-7; the match to TRBD2 covers 12 bases. Germline CDR1 reads MDHEN; CDR2 reads SYDVKM. The CDR3 is 17 residues long. CDR3 sequence reads: CASRTSGRLSLSYERYF. CDR3 coding DNA: TGTGCCAGCCGAACTAGCGGGAGGCTTTCGCTCTCCTACGAGCGGTACTTC.

The chain is built from TRBV19 and TRBJ1-6; 7 positions match TRBD1. The CDR3 length is 14 residues. Trimming at V came to 5 bases and at J to 7 bases, leaving 5 bases not matched to a gene. CDR1 LNHDA and CDR2 SQIVND come from the germline V gene (reference sequence). For the CDR3, the DNA is TGTGCCAGTAGTGGACAGGCGGGAAATTCACCCCTCCACTTT. Amino acid sequence: CASSGQAGNSPLHF.

The chain uses TRBV3-1 (or the pseudogene TRBV3-2) and TRBJ2-3; 7 bases map to TRBD2. Germline loops: CDR1 LGHDT, CDR2 YNNKEL (reference sequence). J lost 2 bases, V lost 8 bases, and 4 bases had no gene match. This CDR3 comprises 13 residues. The CDR3 reads CASGGTTTDTQYF. The DNA for the CDR3 is TGTGCCAGCGGCGGGACTACCACAGATACGCAGTATTTT.

The V call is TRBV5-5, the J call TRBJ1-5, with D unresolved. V shed 0 bases and J shed 6 bases, with 7 bases lying between them. CDR3 size: 13 residues. Germline V CDR1 and CDR2: SGHKS, YYEKEE (reference sequence). CDR3 DNA sequence: TGTGCCAGCAGCTTGGGAGGGAGTCAGCCCCAGCATTTT. This sequence encodes CASSLGGSQPQHF.

This clone was seen more than once but under ten times. V and J are TRBV7-2 and TRBJ1-2; D may be TRBD1 (5 bases). Germline loops: CDR1 SGHTA, CDR2 FQGNSA. V dropped 4 bases and J dropped 2 bases, with 11 bases sitting between them. CDR3 length equals 14 residues. This chain's CDR3 is CASSSMTANYGYTF. The CDR3 nucleotides read TGTGCCAGCAGCTCCATGACAGCAAACTATGGCTACACCTTC. The full variable domain, its missing parts supplied by reference TRBV7-2 and TRBJ1-2, is GAGVSQSPSNKVTEKGKDVELRCDPISGHTALYWYRQSLGQGLEFLIYFQGNSAPDKSGLPSDRFSAERTGGSVSTLTIQRTQQEDSAVYLCASSSMTANYGYTFGSGTRLTVV.

The chain is built from TRBV11-2 and TRBJ1-1; D is possibly TRBD1 (6 bases). The CDR3 spans 15 residues. Germline CDR1 SGHAT, CDR2 FQNNGV. V dropped 5 bases and J dropped 1 base, with 14 bases sitting between them. CDR3 DNA: TGTGCCAGCAGCCGCGCGATGGGACAGAACACTGAAGCTTTCTTT. Protein product: CASSRAMGQNTEAFF.

The genes are TRBV30 and TRBJ1-2, with 9 bases identical to TRBD1. Germline V gene lookup returns CDR1 GTSNPN and CDR2 SVGIG (reference sequence). The ends lost 4 bases at V and 5 bases at J; junction bases unmatched: 2. The length of the CDR3 is 12 residues. CDR3 protein: CAWTGQGYGYTF. The CDR3 DNA sequence: TGTGCCTGGACCGGACAGGGGTATGGCTACACCTTC.

This clone came up once. The gene calls are TRBV5-4 and TRBJ2-7; TRBD2 matches at 7 bases. CDR3 length equals 14 residues. Germline CDR1 reads SGHNT; CDR2 reads YYREEE (reference sequence). With V trimmed by 4 bases and J by 3 bases, 7 bases remained unmatched. The CDR3 is CASSTGRSNYEQYF. The CDR3, as DNA: TGTGCCAGCAGCACCGGGAGGTCCAACTACGAGCAGTACTTC.

The J gene is TRBJ2-5, the V gene TRBV18; 8 nucleotides line up with TRBD2. After removal of 1 base from V and 2 bases from J, the junction contained 3 bases not matched to a gene. The CDR3 is 15 residues long. Germline CDR1 KGHSH, CDR2 LQKENI. CDR3 protein: CASSPLPSGQETQYF. The CDR3 region has the DNA TGTGCCAGCTCACCACTACCTAGCGGGCAAGAGACCCAGTACTTC.

The J gene is TRBJ1-1, the V gene TRBV18; D is unresolved. The ends were cut back, 6 bases at V and 3 bases at J, with 11 bases in the middle. Germline V gene data show CDR1 as KGHSH and CDR2 as LQKENI. The CDR3 contains 13 residues. CDR3 amino acids: CASSQRVDTEAFF. Written as DNA, the CDR3 is TGTGCCAGCTCCCAGAGGGTAGACACTGAAGCTTTCTTT.

The chain employs TRBV7-2 and TRBJ2-2, with D tentatively TRBD2 (6 bases). The length of the CDR3 is 16 residues. Trimming took off 4 bases at V and 8 bases at J, with 20 bases between the two ends. Germline assignment: CDR1 SGHTA and CDR2 FQGNSA. CDR3 protein: CASSWVGLPSGGELFF. The CDR3 DNA reads TGTGCCAGCAGCTGGGTGGGACTCCCATCGGGGGGGGAGCTGTTTTTT.